A single sample is the source of the 20 T cell receptor beta chains below, sequenced in a study of cytomegalovirus exposure and HLA in healthy donors. The PCR contained 60 Vbeta and 13 Jbeta primers. The repertoire was sequenced with immunoSEQ multiplex PCR; TCRdb's copy has only in-frame clones and lacks some. The sample lists roughly 110,000 clones, under 85% occurring once. The sample taken for sequencing was PBMCs. These TCRs come from a man in his forties or fifties in good health and CMV-seropositive.

The chain joins TRBV6-5 to TRBJ1-1; a weak D match, TRBD1 (6 bases). CDR3 length equals 15 residues. V was pared by 5 bases and J by 0 bases, with 13 bases between. Germline CDR1 MNHEY, CDR2 SVGAGI. CDR3 region: CASSPQGSMNTEAFF. CDR3 coding DNA: TGTGCCAGCAGTCCGCAGGGGAGCATGAACACTGAAGCTTTCTTT.

V usage is TRBV6-5 and J usage is TRBJ1-5; 8 bases line up with TRBD1. The V gene end was trimmed by 7 bases and the J gene end by 0 bases; junction bases not matched to a gene: 5. Germline V CDR1 and CDR2: MNHEY, SVGAGI. CDR3 length: 15 residues. This CDR3 is CASNKDRVSNQPQHF. CDR3 DNA sequence: TGTGCCAGCAACAAGGACAGGGTTAGCAATCAGCCCCAGCATTTT.

Many counts were recorded for this clone. The V and J genes are TRBV7-9 and TRBJ2-7; D ambiguous. The CDR3 has 15 residues. Germline V gene data show CDR1 as SEHNR and CDR2 as FQNEAQ (reference sequence). V dropped 2 bases and J dropped 0 bases, with 11 bases sitting between them. CDR3 DNA sequence: TGTGCCAGCAGCTTAACTTCCTTGAGCTCCTACGAGCAGTACTTC. Translation gives CASSLTSLSSYEQYF.

V is TRBV4-2 and J is TRBJ2-2; 9 bases line up with TRBD2. J gave up 3 bases and V 11 bases, and 7 bases lay outside the gene matches. This CDR3 is 14 amino acids long. CDR1 and CDR2 from the germline V gene are LGHNA and YNFKEQ. The CDR3 DNA follows: TGTGCCGCCCGTGGCGGGGGGGACACCGGGGAGCTGTTTTTT. It is translated as CAARGGGDTGELFF.

The chain has TRBV9 and TRBJ1-1; the D is unclear. Germline lookup yields CDR1 SGDLS and CDR2 YYNGEE. The CDR3 runs to 16 residues. V was clipped by 0 bases and J by 3 bases, with 15 bases between them. CDR3 DNA: TGTGCCAGCAGCGTAGCCCCACGAGGAATGGACACTGAAGCTTTCTTT. Protein product: CASSVAPRGMDTEAFF.

This chain uses TRBV14 with TRBJ1-2; 8 nucleotides line up with TRBD1. CDR3 length equals 15 residues. Unmatched junction bases numbered 6, after V lost 2 bases and J lost 4 bases. Germline lookup yields CDR1 SGHDN and CDR2 FVKESK. The CDR3 spells CASSQIGQGPYGYTF. The CDR3 nucleotides are TGTGCCAGCAGCCAAATAGGACAGGGACCCTATGGCTACACCTTC.

This chain joins TRBV6-6 and TRBJ1-1; 7 nucleotides align to TRBD1. Trimming took 7 bases from V and 0 from J; bases not matched to a gene: 5. Germline V gene sequence: CDR1 MNHNY, CDR2 SVGAGI (reference sequence). This CDR3 has 14 residues. For the CDR3, the DNA is TGTGCCAGCACACGACAGGGCATGAACACTGAAGCTTTCTTT. It specifies CASTRQGMNTEAFF.

This clone occurred a few times. The rearrangement uses TRBV5-6 and TRBJ2-3; D remains unclear. Trimming left V 2 bases short and J 0 bases short, with 7 bases between. This CDR3 spans 14 amino acids. Germline V lookup: CDR1 SGHDT, CDR2 YYEEEE. This CDR3 reads CASSLFVSTDTQYF. DNA of the CDR3: TGTGCCAGCAGCTTATTCGTTAGCACAGATACGCAGTATTTT.

The table lists this clone with a count of one. The chain recombines TRBV25-1 with TRBJ1-6, with TRBD1 identical over 9 bases. CDR1 is MGHDK, CDR2 SYGVNS, per germline. V trimming: 7 bases; J trimming: 5 bases; junction bases outside the gene matches: 3. The CDR3 totals 14 residues. Here the CDR3 DNA reads TGTGCCAGCACCGGGACAGGGAATAATTCACCCCTCCACTTT. It encodes CASTGTGNNSPLHF.

The V call is TRBV7-9, the J call TRBJ1-1, with 7 positions matching TRBD1. The germline V gene encodes CDR1 SEHNR and CDR2 FQNEAQ (reference sequence). The CDR3 has 15 residues. V lost 1 base to trimming and J lost 0 bases; unmatched junction nucleotides: 2. The CDR3 DNA is TGTGCCAGCAGCTTAGGAGGGGGCCTGAACACTGAAGCTTTCTTT. It encodes CASSLGGGLNTEAFF.

V usage is TRBV6-4 and J usage is TRBJ2-1; D is ambiguous. This CDR3 has 13 amino acids. Trimming pared 3 bases from V and 7 bases from J, leaving 10 bases between. Germline-derived CDR1 and CDR2 are MRHNA and SNTAGT. CDR3 nucleotides: TGTGCCAGCAGTGAAAGGTTGGAGAATGAGCAGTTCTTC. Translation: CASSERLENEQFF.

In DNA, the CDR3 is TGTGCCACCACTGGGACTAGCGGGGGTCACTCCTACAATGAGCAGTTCTTC. This sequence encodes CATTGTSGGHSYNEQFF. The chain combines TRBV28 with TRBJ2-1, with 14 bases identical to TRBD2. The CDR3 is made up of 17 amino acids. V lost 10 bases, J lost 0 bases, and 8 bases stayed unmatched. Germline V gene lookup returns CDR1 MDHEN and CDR2 SYDVKM. Drawing the rest from reference TRBV28 and TRBJ2-1, the complete variable domain is DVKVTQSSRYLVKRTGEKVFLECVQDMDHENMFWYRQDPGLGLRLIYFSYDVKMKEKGDIPEGYSVSREKKERFSLILESASTNQTSMYLCATTGTSGGHSYNEQFFGPGTRLTVL.

This chain joins TRBV4-1 and TRBJ2-7; D not certain. V lost 1 base and J lost 2, with 12 bases in between. The CDR3 extends over 15 amino acids. The germline V gene encodes CDR1 MGHRA and CDR2 YSYEKL. This chain's CDR3 is CASSQAWQAAYEQYF. The DNA of the CDR3 is TGCGCCAGCAGCCAAGCGTGGCAGGCTGCCTACGAGCAGTACTTC.

This clone was seen a handful of times. The chain recombines TRBV10-3 with TRBJ1-2; 8 bases match TRBD1. CDR1 is ENHRY, CDR2 SYGVKD, per germline. This CDR3 is built from 15 residues. Losses at the gene ends were 6 bases for V and 10 bases for J; bases not matched to a gene: 16. Written as DNA, the CDR3 is TGTGCCATCAGACAAACCGGGACAGGTCTTAGCGACTACACCTTC. Its translation is CAIRQTGTGLSDYTF.

This clone has only a few counts. The J gene is TRBJ2-7, the V gene TRBV6-5; 7 bases are a match to TRBD1. CDR1 is MNHEY and CDR2 is SVGAGI in the germline V gene. The CDR3 runs 15 residues. The J segment lost 0 bases and the V segment lost 0 bases, leaving 2 bases of the junction unmatched. CDR3 in amino acids: CASSYSGDSSYEQYF. CDR3 nucleotides: TGTGCCAGCAGTTACTCGGGGGACAGCTCCTACGAGCAGTACTTC.

This clone was detected only a few times. The CDR3 coding sequence is TGTGCCTGGAGCTCCCTAGCGGCCGAGCAGTACTTC. Translating it yields CAWSSLAAEQYF. The chain employs TRBV30 and TRBJ2-7, with 7 nucleotides matching TRBD2. The V gene's germline CDR1 is GTSNPN and CDR2 SVGIG (reference sequence). Trimming cost V 3 bases and J 6 bases; bases outside gene matches: 5. The CDR3 has 12 amino acids.

The chain uses TRBV5-6 and TRBJ1-1, with a weak D call TRBD1 (6 bases). The CDR3 is 14 amino acids. The germline gives CDR1 SGHDT, CDR2 YYEEEE. Trimming shortened V by 0 bases and J by 4 bases, and 10 bases separated the two germline ends. The CDR3 is CASSLGPGATEAFF. In DNA, the CDR3 is TGTGCCAGCAGCTTGGGTCCAGGGGCCACTGAAGCTTTCTTT.

The rearrangement uses TRBV20-1 and TRBJ2-3; D is unclear. Trimming stripped 3 bases from V and 5 bases from J, with 6 bases between. Germline V lookup: CDR1 DFQATT, CDR2 SNEGSKA (reference sequence). CDR3 size: 11 residues. The CDR3 coding sequence is TGCAGTGCTAGGAGCGTAGATACGCAGTATTTT. Translating gives CSARSVDTQYF.

The chain is built from TRBV7-9 and TRBJ1-2, with a tentative D call TRBD1 (6 bases). Trimming cost V 5 bases and J 6 bases, with 13 bases left between them. The length of the CDR3 is 13 residues. Germline V gene lookup returns CDR1 SEHNR and CDR2 FQNEAQ (reference sequence). This CDR3 is CASSDQGRDGYTF. The CDR3, as DNA: TGTGCCAGCAGCGACCAGGGGCGGGATGGCTACACCTTC.

The chain uses TRBV7-6 and TRBJ1-2, with a weak D call TRBD1 (6 bases). The V end lost 2 bases, the J end lost 8 bases, and 27 bases lay between the germline ends. The CDR3 is made up of 18 amino acids. Per the germline V gene, CDR1 is SGHVS and CDR2 is FNYEAQ. This chain's CDR3 is CASSLLSGTSPLLRGYTF. The CDR3 DNA reads as TGTGCCAGCAGCTTATTATCCGGGACAAGTCCCCTTTTACGAGGCTACACCTTC. Full variable domain (missing parts from reference TRBV7-6 and TRBJ1-2): GAGVSQSPRYKVTKRGQDVALRCDPISGHVSLYWYRQALGQGPEFLTYFNYEAQQDKSGLPNDRFSAERPEGSISTLTIQRTEQRDSAMYRCASSLLSGTSPLLRGYTFGSGTRLTVV.